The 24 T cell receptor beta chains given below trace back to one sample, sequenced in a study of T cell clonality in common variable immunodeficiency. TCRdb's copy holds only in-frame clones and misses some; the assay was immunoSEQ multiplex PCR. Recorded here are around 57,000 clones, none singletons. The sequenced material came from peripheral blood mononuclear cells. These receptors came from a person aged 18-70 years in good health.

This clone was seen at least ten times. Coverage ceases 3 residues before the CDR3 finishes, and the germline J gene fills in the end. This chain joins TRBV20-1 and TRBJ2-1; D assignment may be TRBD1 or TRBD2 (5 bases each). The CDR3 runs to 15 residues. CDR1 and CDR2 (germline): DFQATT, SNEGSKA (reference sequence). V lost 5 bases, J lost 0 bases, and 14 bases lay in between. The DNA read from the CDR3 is TGCAGTGCTCGGGATTCAGGGCCCTCCTACAATGAG. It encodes CSARDSGPSYNE. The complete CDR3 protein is CSARDSGPSYNEQFF.

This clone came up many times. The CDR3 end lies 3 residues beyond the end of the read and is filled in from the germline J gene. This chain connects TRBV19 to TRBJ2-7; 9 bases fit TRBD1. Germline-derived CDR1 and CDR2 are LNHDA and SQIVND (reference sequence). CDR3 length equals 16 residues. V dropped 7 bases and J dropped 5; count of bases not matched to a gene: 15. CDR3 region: CASTPWAGQGSDEQYF. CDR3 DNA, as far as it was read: TGTGCCAGTACCCCGTGGGCAGGACAGGGGAGCGACGAG.

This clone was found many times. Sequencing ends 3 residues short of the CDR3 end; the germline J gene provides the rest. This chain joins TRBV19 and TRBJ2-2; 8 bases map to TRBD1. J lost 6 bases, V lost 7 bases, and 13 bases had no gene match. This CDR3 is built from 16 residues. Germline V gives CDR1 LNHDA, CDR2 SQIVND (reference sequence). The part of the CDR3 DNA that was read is TGTGCCAGTATTGGGTGGACAGGGAAGAAGGCCGGGGAG. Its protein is CASIGWTGKKAGE. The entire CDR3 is CASIGWTGKKAGELFF.

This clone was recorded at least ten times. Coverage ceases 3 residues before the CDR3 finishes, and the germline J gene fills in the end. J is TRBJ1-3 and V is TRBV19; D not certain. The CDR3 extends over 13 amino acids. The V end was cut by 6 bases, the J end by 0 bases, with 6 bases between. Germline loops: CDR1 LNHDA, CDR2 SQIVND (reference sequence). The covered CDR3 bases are TGTGCCAGTAGACTGAGCTCTGGAAACACC. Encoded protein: CASRLSSGNT. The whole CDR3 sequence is CASRLSSGNTIYF.

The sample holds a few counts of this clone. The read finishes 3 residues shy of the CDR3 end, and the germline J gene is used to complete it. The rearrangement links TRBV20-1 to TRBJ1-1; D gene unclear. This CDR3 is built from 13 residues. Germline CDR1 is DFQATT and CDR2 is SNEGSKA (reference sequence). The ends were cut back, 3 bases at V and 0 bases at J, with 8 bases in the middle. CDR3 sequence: CSASRVLNTEAFF. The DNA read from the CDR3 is TGCAGTGCTAGTAGGGTGCTGAACACTGAA.

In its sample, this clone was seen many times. The CDR3 DNA, read in part, is TGTGCCAGTAGTCGGACTAGCGGGAGGGCCTTTGGGGAG. Its translation: CASSRTSGRAFGE. The full-length CDR3 reads as CASSRTSGRAFGELFF. The chain carries TRBV19 and TRBJ2-2; 15 nucleotides match TRBD2. The read terminates 3 residues before the CDR3 end, so the remaining end is supplied by the germline J gene. In germline, CDR1 is LNHDA, CDR2 SQIVND (reference sequence). There are 16 residues in the CDR3. V lost 5 bases, J lost 8 bases, and 6 bases stayed unmatched.

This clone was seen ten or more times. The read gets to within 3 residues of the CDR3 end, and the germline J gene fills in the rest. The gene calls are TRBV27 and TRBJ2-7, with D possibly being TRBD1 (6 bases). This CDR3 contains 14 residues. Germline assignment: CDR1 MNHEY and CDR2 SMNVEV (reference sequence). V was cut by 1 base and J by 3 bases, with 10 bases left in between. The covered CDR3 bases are TGTGCCAGCAGTTTATACGGACAGAGCTACGAG. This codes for CASSLYGQSYE. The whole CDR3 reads CASSLYGQSYEQYF.

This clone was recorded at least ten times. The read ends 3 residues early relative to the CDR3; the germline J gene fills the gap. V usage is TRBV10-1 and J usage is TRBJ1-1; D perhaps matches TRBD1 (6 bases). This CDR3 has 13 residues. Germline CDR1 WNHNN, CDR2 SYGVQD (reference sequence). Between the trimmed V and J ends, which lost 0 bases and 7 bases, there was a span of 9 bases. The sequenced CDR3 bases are TGCGCCAGCAGTGAGTCAGGGGGTAATGAA. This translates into CASSESGGNE. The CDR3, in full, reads CASSESGGNEAFF.

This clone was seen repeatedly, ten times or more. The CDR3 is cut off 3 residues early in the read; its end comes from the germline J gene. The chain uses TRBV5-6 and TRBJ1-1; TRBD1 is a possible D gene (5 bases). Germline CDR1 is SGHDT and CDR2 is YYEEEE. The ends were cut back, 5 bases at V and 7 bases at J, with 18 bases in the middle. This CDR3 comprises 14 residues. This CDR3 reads CASRLGGGTYEAFF. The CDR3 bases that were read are TGTGCCAGCAGACTTGGGGGGGGAACCTATGAA. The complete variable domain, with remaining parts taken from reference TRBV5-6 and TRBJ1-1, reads DAGVTQSPTHLIKTRGQQVTLRCSPKSGHDTVSWYQQALGQGPQFIFQYYEEEERQRGNFPDRFSGHQFPNYSSELNVNALLLGDSALYLCASRLGGGTYEAFFGQGTRLTVV.

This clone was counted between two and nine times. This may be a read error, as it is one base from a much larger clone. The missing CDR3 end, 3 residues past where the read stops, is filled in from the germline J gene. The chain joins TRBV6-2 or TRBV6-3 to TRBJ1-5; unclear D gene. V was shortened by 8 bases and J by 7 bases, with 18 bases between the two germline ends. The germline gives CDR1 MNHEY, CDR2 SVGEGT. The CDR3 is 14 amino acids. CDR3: CASGAVVPGQPQHF. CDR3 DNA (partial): TGTGCCAGCGGCGCCGTGGTTCCGGGGCAGCCC.

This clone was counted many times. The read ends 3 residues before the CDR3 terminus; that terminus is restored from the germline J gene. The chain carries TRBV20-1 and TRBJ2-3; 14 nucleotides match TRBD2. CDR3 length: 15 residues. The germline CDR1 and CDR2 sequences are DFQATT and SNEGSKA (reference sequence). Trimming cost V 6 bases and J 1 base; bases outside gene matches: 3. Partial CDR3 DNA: TGCAGTGCCTGGGGACTAGCGGGGGGCACAGATACG. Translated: CSAWGLAGGTDT. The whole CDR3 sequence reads CSAWGLAGGTDTQYF.

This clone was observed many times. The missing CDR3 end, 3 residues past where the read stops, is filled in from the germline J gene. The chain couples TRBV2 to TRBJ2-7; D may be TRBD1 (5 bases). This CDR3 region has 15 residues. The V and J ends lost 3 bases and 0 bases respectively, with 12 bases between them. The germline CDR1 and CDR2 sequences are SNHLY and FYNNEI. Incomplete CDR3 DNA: TGTGCCAGCAGTGATCGAACAAGGGGCTCCTACGAG. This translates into CASSDRTRGSYE. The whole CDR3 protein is CASSDRTRGSYEQYF. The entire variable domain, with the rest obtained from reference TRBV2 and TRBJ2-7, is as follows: EPEVTQTPSHQVTQMGQEVILRCVPISNHLYFYWYRQILGQKVEFLVSFYNNEISEKSEIFDDQFSVERPDGSNFTLKIRSTKLEDSAMYFCASSDRTRGSYEQYFGPGTRLTVT.

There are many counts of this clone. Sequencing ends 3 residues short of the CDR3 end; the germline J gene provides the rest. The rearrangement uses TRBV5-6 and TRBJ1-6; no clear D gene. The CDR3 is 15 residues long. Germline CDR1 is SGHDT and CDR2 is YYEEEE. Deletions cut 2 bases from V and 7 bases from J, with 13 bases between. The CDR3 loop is CASSLLAGGNSPLHF. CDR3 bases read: TGTGCCAGCAGCTTACTTGCAGGTGGGAATTCACCC.

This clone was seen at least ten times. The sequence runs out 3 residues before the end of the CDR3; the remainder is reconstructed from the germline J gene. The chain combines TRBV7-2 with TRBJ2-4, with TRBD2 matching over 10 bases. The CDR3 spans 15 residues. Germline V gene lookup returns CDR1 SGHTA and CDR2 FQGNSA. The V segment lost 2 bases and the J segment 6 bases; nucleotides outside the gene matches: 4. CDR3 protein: CASSLFSSGRNIQYF. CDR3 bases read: TGTGCCAGCAGCTTATTCTCTAGCGGGAGAAACATT.

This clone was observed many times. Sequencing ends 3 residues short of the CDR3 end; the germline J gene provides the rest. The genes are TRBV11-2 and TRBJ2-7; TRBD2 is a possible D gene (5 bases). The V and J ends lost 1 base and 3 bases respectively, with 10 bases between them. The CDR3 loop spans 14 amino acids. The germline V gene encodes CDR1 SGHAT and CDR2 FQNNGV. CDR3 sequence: CASSLVGLYYEQYF. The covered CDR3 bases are TGTGCCAGCAGCTTAGTAGGACTGTACTACGAG.

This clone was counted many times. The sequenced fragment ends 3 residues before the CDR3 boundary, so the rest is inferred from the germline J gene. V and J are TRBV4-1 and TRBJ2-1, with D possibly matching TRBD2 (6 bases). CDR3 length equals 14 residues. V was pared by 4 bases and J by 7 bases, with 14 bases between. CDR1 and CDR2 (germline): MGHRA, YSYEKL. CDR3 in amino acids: CASSPRGTGNEQFF. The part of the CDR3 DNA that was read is TGCGCCAGCAGCCCCAGAGGGACTGGGAATGAG.

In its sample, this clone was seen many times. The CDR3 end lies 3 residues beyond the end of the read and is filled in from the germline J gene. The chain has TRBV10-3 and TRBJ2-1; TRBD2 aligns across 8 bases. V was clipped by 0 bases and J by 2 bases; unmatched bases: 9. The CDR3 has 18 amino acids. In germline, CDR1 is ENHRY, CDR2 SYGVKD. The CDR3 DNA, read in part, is TGTGCCATCAGTGAGTCAGAATATAGAGCGGGGGCCTACAATGAG. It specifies CAISESEYRAGAYNE. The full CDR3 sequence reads CAISESEYRAGAYNEQFF.

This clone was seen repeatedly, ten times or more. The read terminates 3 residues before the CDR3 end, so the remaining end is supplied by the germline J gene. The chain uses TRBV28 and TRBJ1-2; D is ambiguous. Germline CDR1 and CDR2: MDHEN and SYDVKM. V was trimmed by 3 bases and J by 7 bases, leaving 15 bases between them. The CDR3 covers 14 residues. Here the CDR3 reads CASSFERSHRGYTF. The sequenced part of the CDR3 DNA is TGTGCCAGCAGTTTTGAGAGGTCCCACCGTGGC.

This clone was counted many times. CDR3 protein: CASSKGTGDSYEQYF. Incomplete CDR3 DNA: TGCGCCAGCTCGAAGGGGACAGGGGACTCCTACGAG. The chain links TRBV4-1 to TRBJ2-7; 10 nucleotides line up with TRBD1. The read terminates 3 residues ahead of where the CDR3 ends, so the germline J gene completes it. The germline V gene has CDR1 MGHRA and CDR2 YSYEKL. V shed 8 bases, J shed 0 bases, and the junction held 7 bases outside the gene matches. The CDR3 extends over 15 amino acids.

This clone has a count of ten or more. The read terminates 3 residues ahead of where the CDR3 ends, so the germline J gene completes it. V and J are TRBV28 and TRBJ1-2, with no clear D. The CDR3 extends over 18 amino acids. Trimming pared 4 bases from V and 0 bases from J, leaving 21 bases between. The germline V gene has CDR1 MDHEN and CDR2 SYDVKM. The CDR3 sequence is CASSSSIQLGPTNYGYTF. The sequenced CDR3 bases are TGTGCCAGCAGTTCTTCCATACAGTTGGGCCCAACTAACTATGGC.

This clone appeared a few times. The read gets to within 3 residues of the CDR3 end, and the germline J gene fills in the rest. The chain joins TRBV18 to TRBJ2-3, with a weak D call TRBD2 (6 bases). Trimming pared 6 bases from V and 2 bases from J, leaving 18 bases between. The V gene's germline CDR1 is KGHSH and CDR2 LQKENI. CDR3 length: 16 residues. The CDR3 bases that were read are TGTGCCAGCTCCCCCTCCCGAGCGGGTCACACAGATACG. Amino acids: CASSPSRAGHTDT. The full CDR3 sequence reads CASSPSRAGHTDTQYF.

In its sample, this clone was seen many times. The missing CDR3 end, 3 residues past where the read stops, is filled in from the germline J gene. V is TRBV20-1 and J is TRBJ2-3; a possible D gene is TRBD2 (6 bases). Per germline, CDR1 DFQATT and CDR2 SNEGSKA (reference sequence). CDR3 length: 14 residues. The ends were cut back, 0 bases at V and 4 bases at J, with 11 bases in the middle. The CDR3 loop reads CSARERDSADTQYF. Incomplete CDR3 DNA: TGCAGTGCTAGAGAGCGGGATTCGGCAGATACG.

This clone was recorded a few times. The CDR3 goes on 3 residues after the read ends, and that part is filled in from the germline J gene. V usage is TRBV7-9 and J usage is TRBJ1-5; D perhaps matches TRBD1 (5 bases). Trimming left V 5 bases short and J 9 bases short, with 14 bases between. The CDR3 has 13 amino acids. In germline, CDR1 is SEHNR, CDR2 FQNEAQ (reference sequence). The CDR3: CASSAGRVGPQHF. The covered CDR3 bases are TGTGCCAGCAGCGCAGGGAGGGTGGGGCCC.

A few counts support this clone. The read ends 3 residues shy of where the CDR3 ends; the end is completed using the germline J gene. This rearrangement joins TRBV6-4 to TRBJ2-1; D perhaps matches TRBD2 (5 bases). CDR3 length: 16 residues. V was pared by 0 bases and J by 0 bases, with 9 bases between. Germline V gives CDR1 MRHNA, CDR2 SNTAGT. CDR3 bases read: TGTGCCAGCAGTGACTCTGCGGGCAGCTCCTACAATGAG. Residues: CASSDSAGSSYNE. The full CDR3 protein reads CASSDSAGSSYNEQFF.